A single sample gave rise to the 23 T cell receptor beta chains below, sequenced in a study of blood T cell repertoires in COVID-19. The table came from immunoSEQ multiplex PCR; TCRdb's copy has only in-frame clones and leaves some out. The repertoire has around 140,000 clones, approximately 88% of them found once; the top ten carry about 10%. Sequencing was done on a sample of peripheral blood. The receptors were sampled from a man aged 55 to 70 with active or convalescent COVID-19.

CDR3 bases: TGTGCCAGCAGCTTCGCGTCCTACAATGAGCAGTTCTTC. Translating gives CASSFASYNEQFF. The chain couples TRBV7-8 to TRBJ2-1, with unresolved D. The germline CDR1 and CDR2 sequences are SGHVS and FQNEAQ. V was shortened by 3 bases and J by 1 base, with 4 bases between the two germline ends. The CDR3 consists of 13 residues.

The chain carries TRBV11-3 and TRBJ2-3, with 13 bases identical to TRBD2. With 6 bases clipped from V and 5 bases from J, the junction kept 5 bases outside the gene matches. Germline assignment: CDR1 SGHNT and CDR2 YENEEA. The CDR3 is made up of 15 amino acids. DNA of the CDR3: TGTGCCAGCAGGCGGACTAGCGGGAGTCAAGATACGCAGTATTTT. Translation gives CASRRTSGSQDTQYF.

This chain links TRBV28 with TRBJ1-1, with D possibly matching TRBD1 (5 bases). V was shortened by 6 bases and J by 4 bases, with 9 bases between the two germline ends. CDR1 MDHEN and CDR2 SYDVKM come from the germline V gene. This CDR3 has 12 amino acids. The CDR3 nucleotides read TGTGCCAGCAGACCAGACAGCACTGAAGCTTTCTTT. Its protein product is CASRPDSTEAFF.

The chain combines TRBV2 with TRBJ2-7, with 10 bases aligning to TRBD1. Unmatched junction bases numbered 1, after V lost 7 bases and J lost 1 base. Germline assignment: CDR1 SNHLY and CDR2 FYNNEI. The CDR3 totals 13 residues. The CDR3 protein is CASKDRGSYEQYF. CDR3 nucleotides: TGTGCCAGCAAGGACAGGGGGTCCTACGAGCAGTACTTC.

This sequence joins TRBV7-2 and TRBJ1-5, with 8 bases identical to TRBD1. With 1 base clipped from V and 5 bases from J, the junction kept 7 bases outside the gene matches. Germline lookup yields CDR1 SGHTA and CDR2 FQGNSA. CDR3 length: 16 residues. CDR3 sequence reads: CASSLGLRGPYQPQHF. CDR3 DNA sequence: TGTGCCAGCAGCTTAGGTCTCAGGGGGCCCTATCAGCCCCAGCATTTT.

As for this clone: Given a much more abundant clone one base away, this may be a read error. At the DNA level, this CDR3 is encoded by other sequences in the same sample as well. The J gene is TRBJ1-1, the V gene TRBV7-9; possibly TRBD1 for D (6 bases). Trimming pared 3 bases from V and 1 base from J, leaving 18 bases between. The length of the CDR3 is 17 residues. Germline V lookup: CDR1 SEHNR, CDR2 FQNEAQ (reference sequence). This chain's CDR3 is CASSFRRGGAGNTEAFF. CDR3 nucleotides: TGTGCCAGCAGCTTCCGGAGGGGGGGCGCGGGGAACACTGAAGCTTTCTTT.

This clone was detected a few times. This chain links TRBV11-2 with TRBJ1-2; D is unresolved. This CDR3 is 13 amino acids long. The ends were cut back, 7 bases at V and 9 bases at J, with 18 bases in the middle. Germline-derived CDR1 and CDR2 are SGHAT and FQNNGV. In DNA, the CDR3 is TGTGCCAGCACCACGGGAGCCTATATGCGCTACACCTTC. Its protein is CASTTGAYMRYTF.

The V gene is TRBV6-2 or TRBV6-3, the J gene TRBJ2-1, with 7 bases identical to TRBD2. This CDR3 has 15 residues. The V and J ends lost 4 bases and 3 bases, in that order; junction bases with no gene match: 6. Germline-derived CDR1 and CDR2 are MNHEY and SVGEGT. The CDR3, as DNA: TGTGCCAGCAGTTTCGGCGGGAGTTTCTACAATGAGCAGTTCTTC. It codes for CASSFGGSFYNEQFF.

This rearrangement joins TRBV19 to TRBJ2-7, with 10 bases matching TRBD1. The germline V gene has CDR1 LNHDA and CDR2 SQIVND (reference sequence). The CDR3 is made up of 16 amino acids. V was pared by 3 bases and J by 3 bases, with 8 bases of the junction left unmatched. CDR3 coding DNA: TGTGCCAGTAGTATTCTTTCCGGGACAGGGGACTACGAGCAGTACTTC. It codes for CASSILSGTGDYEQYF.

The rearrangement joins TRBV6-5 to TRBJ1-1; D is ambiguous. The germline V gene encodes CDR1 MNHEY and CDR2 SVGAGI. Trimming removed 6 bases at V and 3 bases at J, with 11 bases between. The CDR3 is 13 residues long. CDR3 coding DNA: TGTGCCAGCAGGGCCCGGAGGGACACTGAAGCTTTCTTT. Translation gives CASRARRDTEAFF.

The chain couples TRBV10-1 to TRBJ2-1; TRBD2 agrees at 8 bases. The J segment lost 7 bases and the V segment lost 6 bases, leaving 5 bases of the junction unmatched. Germline CDR1 is WNHNN and CDR2 is SYGVQD (reference sequence). The CDR3 has 13 amino acids. CDR3 sequence (DNA): TGCGCCAGCAGGGAATCGGGGGGGAATGAGCAGTTCTTC. Encoded protein: CASRESGGNEQFF.

The rearrangement joins TRBV7-2 to TRBJ1-1; unclear D gene. The CDR3 totals 13 residues. The germline V gene encodes CDR1 SGHTA and CDR2 FQGNSA. V shed 5 bases and J shed 1 base, with 8 bases lying between them. CDR3 loop: CASSHTPNTEAFF. The CDR3 DNA reads TGTGCCAGCAGCCACACGCCGAACACTGAAGCTTTCTTT.

The rearrangement joins TRBV7-9 to TRBJ2-7; 8 bases line up with TRBD2. Per the germline V gene, CDR1 is SEHNR and CDR2 is FQNEAQ (reference sequence). V lost 4 bases, J lost 6 bases, and 5 bases stayed unmatched. CDR3 length: 13 residues. For the CDR3, the DNA is TGTGCCAGCAGCTCATTAGCGGGACTCGAGCAGTACTTC. It is translated as CASSSLAGLEQYF.

V and J are TRBV6-5 and TRBJ1-2; no clear D gene. CDR3 length: 13 amino acids. CDR1 is MNHEY and CDR2 is SVGAGI in the germline V gene. V shed 11 bases and J shed 4 bases, with 17 bases lying between them. CDR3 loop: CACQVSRGYGYTF. The CDR3 DNA reads TGTGCCTGCCAAGTTAGCCGTGGCTATGGCTACACCTTC.

The CDR3 loop is CASRAGQGGWKNTEAFF. CDR3 nucleotides: TGTGCCAGCAGGGCCGGACAGGGTGGTTGGAAAAACACTGAAGCTTTCTTT. This sequence joins TRBV28 and TRBJ1-1; the match to TRBD1 covers 8 bases. This CDR3 has 17 amino acids. Germline V lookup: CDR1 MDHEN, CDR2 SYDVKM. Germline trimming cut 6 bases from V and 2 bases from J; bases unmatched to any gene: 14.

The V and J genes are TRBV7-9 and TRBJ1-2; D possibly corresponds to TRBD1 (6 bases). Trimming left V 4 bases short and J 10 bases short, with 16 bases between. The CDR3 loop spans 13 amino acids. From germline, CDR1 is SEHNR and CDR2 FQNEAQ (reference sequence). The CDR3 spells CASSSDRPLAYTF. The CDR3 coding sequence is TGTGCCAGCAGCTCAGACAGGCCCCTCGCCTACACCTTC.

This clone was counted once. The chain combines TRBV27 with TRBJ2-7; 7 bases map to TRBD1. The V and J ends lost 4 bases and 7 bases, in that order; junction bases with no gene match: 13. Germline lookup yields CDR1 MNHEY and CDR2 SMNVEV (reference sequence). This CDR3 contains 15 residues. The CDR3 loop is CASSSWDSRLSEQYF. DNA for the CDR3: TGTGCCAGCAGTTCCTGGGACAGCCGCCTTTCGGAGCAGTACTTC.

A word on this clone: This sample includes further DNA sequences coding for the same CDR3. This chain joins TRBV18 and TRBJ1-2; a weak D match, TRBD1 (5 bases). With 3 bases removed from V and 2 bases from J, the gap between germline ends came to 7 bases. Germline loops: CDR1 KGHSH, CDR2 LQKENI. This CDR3 comprises 13 residues. CDR3 sequence: CASSPTANYGYTF. CDR3 bases: TGTGCCAGCTCACCGACAGCAAACTATGGCTACACCTTC.

This chain connects TRBV21-1 to TRBJ1-5; the listed D gene, TRBD1, was not tested against the DNA. TRBV21-1 is a pseudogene locus. The CDR3 is 18 amino acids. The CDR3 nucleotides are TGTGCCAGCAGCAAAACCCCCCGGAGGGGGCGGAACCGGCAGCCCCAGCATTTT. Translation gives CASSKTPRRGRNRQPQHF.

V and J are TRBV18 and TRBJ1-1; a possible D gene is TRBD1 (6 bases). Germline lookup yields CDR1 KGHSH and CDR2 LQKENI. The CDR3 length is 14 residues. V was clipped by 4 bases and J by 4 bases, with 13 bases between them. DNA for the CDR3: TGTGCCAGCTCACTAGGGGGGGAGAGCACTGAAGCTTTCTTT. Translation gives CASSLGGESTEAFF. Drawing the rest from reference TRBV18 and TRBJ1-1, the complete variable domain is NAGVMQNPRHLVRRRGQEARLRCSPMKGHSHVYWYRQLPEEGLKFMVYLQKENIIDESGMPKERFSAEFPKEGPSILRIQQVVRGDSAAYFCASSLGGESTEAFFGQGTRLTVV.

The rearrangement uses TRBV7-9 and TRBJ1-1; 10 nucleotides match TRBD1. With V trimmed by 1 base and J by 5 bases, 10 bases remained unmatched. CDR1 is SEHNR and CDR2 is FQNEAQ in the germline V gene (reference sequence). The CDR3 runs 17 residues. CDR3 loop: CASSLVRQGAPRTEAFF. For the CDR3, the DNA is TGTGCCAGCAGCTTAGTTCGACAGGGGGCGCCGAGGACTGAAGCTTTCTTT. Based on the CDR3 plus reference TRBV7-9 and TRBJ1-1, the full variable domain is DTGVSQNPRHKITKRGQNVTFRCDPISEHNRLYWYRQTLGQGPEFLTYFQNEAQLEKSRLLSDRFSAERPKGSFSTLEIQRTEQGDSAMYLCASSLVRQGAPRTEAFFGQGTRLTVV.

The rearrangement joins TRBV2 to TRBJ2-7; 7 bases align to TRBD2. V was pared by 1 base and J by 2 bases, with 2 bases of the junction left unmatched. The CDR3 totals 14 residues. Per germline, CDR1 SNHLY and CDR2 FYNNEI. CDR3 sequence (DNA): TGTGCCAGCAGTGAAGGGGGACTACCCTACGAGCAGTACTTC. Translated: CASSEGGLPYEQYF.

The CDR3 DNA follows: TGTGCCAGTAGTGAAGCGGGATGGGCAGATACGCAGTATTTT. Amino acids: CASSEAGWADTQYF. The rearrangement links TRBV19 to TRBJ2-3, with 7 bases that match TRBD2. Germline values: CDR1 LNHDA, CDR2 SQIVND (reference sequence). The V and J ends lost 5 bases and 4 bases, in that order; junction bases with no gene match: 6. This CDR3 is built from 14 residues.